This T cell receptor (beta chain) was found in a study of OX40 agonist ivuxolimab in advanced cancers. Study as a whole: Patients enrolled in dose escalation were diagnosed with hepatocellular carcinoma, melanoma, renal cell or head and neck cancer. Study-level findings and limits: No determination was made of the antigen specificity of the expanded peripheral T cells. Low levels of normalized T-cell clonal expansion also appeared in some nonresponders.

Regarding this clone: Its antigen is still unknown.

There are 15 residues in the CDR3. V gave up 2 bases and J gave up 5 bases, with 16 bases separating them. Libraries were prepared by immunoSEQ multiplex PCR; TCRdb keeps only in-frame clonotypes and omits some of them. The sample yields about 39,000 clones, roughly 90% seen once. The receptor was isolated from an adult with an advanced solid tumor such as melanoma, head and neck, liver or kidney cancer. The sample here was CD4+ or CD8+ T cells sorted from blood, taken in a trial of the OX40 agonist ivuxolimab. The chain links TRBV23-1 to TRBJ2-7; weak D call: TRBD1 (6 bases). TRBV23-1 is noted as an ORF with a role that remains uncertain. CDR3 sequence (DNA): TGCGCCAGCAGTCAAACAGGGCCGCCAAGGGACGAGCAGTACTTC. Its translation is CASSQTGPPRDEQYF.